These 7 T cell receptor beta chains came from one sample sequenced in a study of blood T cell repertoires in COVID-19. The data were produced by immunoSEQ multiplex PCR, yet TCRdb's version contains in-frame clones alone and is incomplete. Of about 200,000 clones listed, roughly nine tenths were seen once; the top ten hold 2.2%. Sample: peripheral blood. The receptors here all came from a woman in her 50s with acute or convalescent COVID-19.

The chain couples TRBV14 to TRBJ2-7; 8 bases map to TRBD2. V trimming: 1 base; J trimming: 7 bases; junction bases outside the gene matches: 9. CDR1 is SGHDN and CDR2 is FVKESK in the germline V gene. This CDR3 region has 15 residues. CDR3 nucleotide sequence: TGTGCCAGCAGCCAAGCCTCCACCGGGGGGGCGGAGCAGTACTTC. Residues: CASSQASTGGAEQYF.

CDR3: CASSFPGSTDTQYF. The CDR3 nucleotides are TGTGCCAGCAGTTTTCCGGGAAGCACAGATACGCAGTATTTT. The chain combines TRBV27 with TRBJ2-3; D is perhaps TRBD2 (5 bases). The germline V gene encodes CDR1 MNHEY and CDR2 SMNVEV (reference sequence). The V gene lost 3 bases and the J gene lost 0 bases, with 7 bases spanning the gap. This CDR3 is built from 14 residues.

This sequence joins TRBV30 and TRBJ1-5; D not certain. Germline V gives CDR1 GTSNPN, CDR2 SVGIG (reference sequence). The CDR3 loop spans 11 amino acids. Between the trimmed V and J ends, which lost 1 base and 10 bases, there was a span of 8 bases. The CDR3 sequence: CAWSDAGPQHF. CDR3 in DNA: TGTGCCTGGAGTGATGCAGGCCCCCAGCATTTT.

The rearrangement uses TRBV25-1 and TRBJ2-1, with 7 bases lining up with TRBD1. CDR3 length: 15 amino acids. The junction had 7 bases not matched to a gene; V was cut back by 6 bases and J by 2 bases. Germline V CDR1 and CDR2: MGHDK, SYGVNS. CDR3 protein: CASSPRGKAYNEQFF. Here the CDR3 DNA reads TGTGCCAGCAGCCCCAGGGGGAAGGCCTACAATGAGCAGTTCTTC.

This CDR3 reads CASSQAQGYEQYF. Here the CDR3 DNA reads TGTGCCAGCAGCCAAGCGCAGGGCTACGAGCAGTACTTC. V and J are TRBV11-2 and TRBJ2-7, with D tentatively TRBD1 (5 bases). The CDR3 loop spans 13 amino acids. The germline V and J ends were trimmed by 5 bases and 3 bases, with 11 bases remaining between them. The germline V gene has CDR1 SGHAT and CDR2 FQNNGV.

The CDR3 protein is CASSLSRDYGYTF. CDR3 nucleotides: TGTGCCAGCAGTTTATCGAGGGACTATGGCTACACCTTC. V is TRBV27 and J is TRBJ1-2, with D unclear. V dropped 0 bases and J dropped 3 bases, with 5 bases sitting between them. The CDR3 is 13 amino acids. CDR1 is MNHEY and CDR2 is SMNVEV in the germline V gene (reference sequence).

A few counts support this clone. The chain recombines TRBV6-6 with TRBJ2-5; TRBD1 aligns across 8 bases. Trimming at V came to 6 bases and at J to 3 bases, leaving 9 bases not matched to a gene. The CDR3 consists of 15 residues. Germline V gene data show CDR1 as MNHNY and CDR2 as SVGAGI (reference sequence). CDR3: CASSGQGREKETQYF. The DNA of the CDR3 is TGTGCCAGCAGCGGACAGGGCCGGGAAAAAGAGACCCAGTACTTC.